This paragraph covers one TCR beta chain sequence. Its antigen has not been determined. One end of the junction does not line up with germline, which may come from a read error. Library preparation used multiplex PCR. The run used an Illumina HiSeq 2500. TCRbeta libraries were constructed through three rounds of nested PCR with primers (Table S4) according to protocols adapted from ARM-PCR. Before sequencing, PCR products of 200-500 bp were excised from the gel and purified with the QIAquick gel extraction kit. The original pipeline was this. Trimmomatic was used to clean the reads, FLASH merged the cleaned reads into complete CDR3 sequences, and MiTCR assigned the sequences to V(D)J germline segments. VDJtools was used to compute clonal diversity as the inverse Simpson's index. A read counted as productive if the sequence was in-frame and lacked a premature stop codon. The public reads were reprocessed in TCRdb via fastp at Q25 and MiXCR, keeping in-frame beta chains. Each entry is one CDR3 protein sequence, shown with its most common DNA and genes. The V and J calls shown here were made by TCRdb, not taken from the authors' results. The sample has about 110,000 distinct CDR3 sequences on record, roughly two thirds of them singletons. Around a fifth of the sample belongs to the ten largest clones.

Inclusive of the bounding cysteine and phenylalanine, the CDR3 is 13 residues long. Of all the DNA, just the CDR3 is kept, 39 bases in frame from base 1. Via the germline V gene (reference sequence), CDR1 is SGHNT and CDR2 YYREEE. Bulk unsorted tissue served as the source for RNA extraction, and RNA quality was assessed using a NanoDrop ND-1000 and an Agilent 2100. The normal lung samples consisted of distant non-tumor tissue collected more than 3 cm from the tumor edge. All donors had newly diagnosed lung cancer, had not received prior chemotherapy, and were admitted for thoracic surgery in China between August and November 2014. Patients who had received previous radiotherapy or chemotherapy, or who had another concurrent cancer, were excluded from the study. Surgical tissue pieces of about 1-2 cm3 were preserved in RNAlater solution and were kept at -80 degrees C until use. The data are from a study of tumor and adjacent non-tumor tissue in lung cancer (dated by TCRdb to between 2018 and 2020). Some background on the complete study: The cohort included more than nine adenocarcinoma, 2 squamous cell carcinoma and 1 small cell lung cancer patients. The study compared bulk TCRbeta repertoires between lung tumor tissue and matched distant non-tumor lung tissue from 15 or so lung cancer patients. Among the approximately 15 patients, ages ranged from about 31 to 76 years, some ten were men and 5 were women, and disease was TNM stage I to III. Sequencing generated a total of more than 95,000,000 productive TCRbeta reads, averaging approximately 3.8 million reads per sample. TCRbeta CDR3 sequencing was performed on about 30 paired specimens, with one tumor sample and one normal lung sample collected per patient. General findings and caveats noted by the study authors: Younger patients had significantly higher TCR diversity, and higher tumor TCR diversity was associated with shorter overall and disease-free survival. Tumor tissue showed significantly higher TCR diversity (inverse Simpson) than normal lung tissue, at 431.37 vs 166.20 (P = 0.0075, Mann-Whitney U test). The cohort had only around 14 patients, and the authors noted that larger samples and more detailed clinical data are needed. The top 100 clones made up a significantly larger cumulative share of the repertoire in normal lung than in tumor tissue. The methods do not name the sequencing platform or mention unique molecular identifiers. Because peripheral blood was not sequenced, blood TCRbeta repertoires in the lung cancer patients of the study were not examined.

Material for sequencing was distant non-tumor lung tissue. The chain is made from TRBV5-4 and TRBJ2-3; TRBD2 might be the D gene, on 6 matching bases. This TCR was recovered from a man aged 60-69 years with non-small cell lung cancer. The nucleotide sequence is TGTACCAGCAGCCCAGGAGGGGCGGACACACAGTATTTT. It codes for CTSSPGGADTQYF.